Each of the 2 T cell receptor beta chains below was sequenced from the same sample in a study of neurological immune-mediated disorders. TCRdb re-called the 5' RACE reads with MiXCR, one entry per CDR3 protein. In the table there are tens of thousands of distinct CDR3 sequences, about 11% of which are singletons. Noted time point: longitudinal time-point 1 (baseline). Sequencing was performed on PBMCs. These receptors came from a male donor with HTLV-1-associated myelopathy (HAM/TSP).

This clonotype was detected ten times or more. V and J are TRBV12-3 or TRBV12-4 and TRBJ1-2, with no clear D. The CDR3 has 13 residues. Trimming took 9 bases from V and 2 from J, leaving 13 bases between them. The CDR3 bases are TGTGCCAGTAAGGGAGGCTCAAACTATGGCTACACCTTC. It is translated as CASKGGSNYGYTF.

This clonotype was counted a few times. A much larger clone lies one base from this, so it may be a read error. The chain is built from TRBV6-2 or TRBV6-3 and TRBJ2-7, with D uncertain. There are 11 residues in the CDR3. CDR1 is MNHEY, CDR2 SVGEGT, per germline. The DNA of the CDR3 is TGTGCCAGCAGTAACTCCTACGAGCAGTACTTC. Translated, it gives CASSNSYEQYF.